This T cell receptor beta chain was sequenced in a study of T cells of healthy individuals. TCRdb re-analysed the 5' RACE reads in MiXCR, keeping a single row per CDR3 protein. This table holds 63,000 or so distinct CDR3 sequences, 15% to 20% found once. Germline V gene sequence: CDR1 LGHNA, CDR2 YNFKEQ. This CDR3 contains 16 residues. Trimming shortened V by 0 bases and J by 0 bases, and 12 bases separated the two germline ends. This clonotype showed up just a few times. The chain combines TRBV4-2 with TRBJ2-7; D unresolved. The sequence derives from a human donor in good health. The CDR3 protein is CASSQDLRTSSYEQYF. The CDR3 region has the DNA TGTGCCAGCAGCCAAGACCTCAGGACCAGCTCCTACGAGCAGTACTTC.